This T cell receptor (beta chain) comes out of a study of blood T cell repertoires in COVID-19. Study context: Sites across the United States, Italy and Spain contributed samples from acute and convalescent COVID-19. The cDNA or gDNA used as material had been derived from T cells, B-cell-depleted T cells, or PBMCs.

Germline values: CDR1 SGHNT, CDR2 YYREEE (reference sequence). The CDR3 contains 14 residues. J lost 2 bases, V lost 4 bases, and 3 bases had no gene match. While infection was still active, Seattle patients were enrolled and then followed longitudinally. In the study's own analysis: Estimated nucleated cell counts came from reference gene primer amplification. The data were produced by immunoSEQ multiplex PCR, yet TCRdb's version contains in-frame clones alone and is incomplete. V, J and clone size were drawn from that table, and D and trimming were deduced from the DNA. The sample has over 60,000 clones; approximately 83% are singletons.

The sequenced sample was peripheral blood. The source is a man aged 45-60 years with COVID-19, enrolled during active disease. The V gene is TRBV5-4, the J gene TRBJ1-5; the match to TRBD1 covers 7 bases. DNA of the CDR3: TGTGCCAGCAGCGTTGACAGGGGCAATCAGCCCCAGCATTTT. This encodes CASSVDRGNQPQHF.